These T cell receptor beta chains were read from a single sample in a study of shared clonotypes between healthy human individuals. The table came from immunoSEQ multiplex PCR; TCRdb's copy has only in-frame clones and leaves some out. The sample contains nearly 750,000 clones, approximately 72% of which appear only once. The specimen was memory CD4+ T cells sorted from blood. The receptors originated from a woman in her 30s in good health. Each CDR3 is given with its conserved first and last residue. A D gene is named only where the DNA matches it firmly. The size of a clone is reported for some rows only, either as once, few or many, or as a class for expanded clones.

V gene: TRBV27; clone size: .; J gene: TRBJ2-3; D gene: TRBD2; CDR3 protein: CASSFASGRPDTQYF; CDR3 DNA: TGTGCCAGCAGTTTTGCTAGCGGGAGGCCAGATACGCAGTATTTT
V gene: TRBV9; clone size: .; J gene: TRBJ1-2; D gene: TRBD1; CDR3 protein: CASSVGEGALQGGYTF; CDR3 DNA: TGTGCCAGCAGCGTAGGGGAGGGGGCGCTGCAAGGTGGCTACACCTTC
V gene: TRBV28; clone size: .; J gene: TRBJ2-1; D gene: .; CDR3 protein: CASSIKPGSRSYNEQFF; CDR3 DNA: TGTGCCAGCAGCATAAAACCTGGGTCTCGCTCCTACAATGAGCAGTTCTTC
V gene: TRBV11-2; clone size: .; J gene: TRBJ2-7; D gene: .; CDR3 protein: CASSLRWSPEQYF; CDR3 DNA: TGTGCCAGCAGCTTAAGATGGAGTCCTGAGCAGTACTTC
V gene: TRBV10-3; clone size: .; J gene: TRBJ2-2; D gene: TRBD2; CDR3 protein: CAISLLAGGTGELFF; CDR3 DNA: TGTGCCATCAGTCTCTTAGCGGGAGGAACCGGGGAGCTGTTTTTT
V gene: TRBV28; clone size: .; J gene: TRBJ1-5; D gene: .; CDR3 protein: CASNSLRQVNQPQHF; CDR3 DNA: TGTGCCAGCAACTCTCTCCGACAGGTAAATCAGCCCCAGCATTTT
V gene: TRBV27; clone size: .; J gene: TRBJ2-1; D gene: TRBD2; CDR3 protein: CASSLRTSGSKGNEQFF; CDR3 DNA: TGTGCCAGCAGCTTAAGGACTAGCGGGAGTAAAGGGAATGAGCAGTTCTTC
V gene: TRBV10-1; clone size: .; J gene: TRBJ2-5; D gene: .; CDR3 protein: CASSGDLWETQYF; CDR3 DNA: TGCGCCAGCAGCGGGGACCTTTGGGAGACCCAGTACTTC
V gene: TRBV7-2; clone size: .; J gene: TRBJ2-1; D gene: TRBD2; CDR3 protein: CASSPPSSLAGRNEQFF; CDR3 DNA: TGTGCCAGCAGCCCCCCGTCTAGTCTAGCGGGGCGCAATGAGCAGTTCTTC
V gene: TRBV7-7; clone size: .; J gene: TRBJ2-2; D gene: .; CDR3 protein: CASGQSNTGELFF; CDR3 DNA: TGTGCCAGCGGACAAAGTAACACCGGGGAGCTGTTTTTT
V gene: TRBV6-5; clone size: once; J gene: TRBJ1-1; D gene: .; CDR3 protein: CASSYGKFSTEAFF; CDR3 DNA: TGTGCCAGCAGTTACGGGAAATTCTCAACTGAAGCTTTCTTT
V gene: TRBV5-4; clone size: .; J gene: TRBJ1-2; D gene: .; CDR3 protein: CASSLPYREDYTF; CDR3 DNA: TGTGCCAGCAGCTTGCCCTACAGGGAAGACTACACCTTC
V gene: TRBV11-2; clone size: .; J gene: TRBJ1-2; D gene: .; CDR3 protein: CASSLVWADYGYTF; CDR3 DNA: TGTGCCAGCAGCTTAGTATGGGCAGACTATGGCTACACCTTC
V gene: TRBV2; clone size: .; J gene: TRBJ2-7; D gene: TRBD2; CDR3 protein: CASGDSSGRPGYEQYF; CDR3 DNA: TGTGCCAGCGGAGACTCTAGCGGGAGGCCCGGGTACGAGCAGTACTTC
V gene: TRBV5-1; clone size: .; J gene: TRBJ2-7; D gene: .; CDR3 protein: CASSFQGYVDEQYF; CDR3 DNA: TGCGCCAGCAGCTTCCAGGGGTATGTTGACGAGCAGTACTTC
V gene: TRBV2; clone size: .; J gene: TRBJ2-5; D gene: TRBD2; CDR3 protein: CASSAVTSGETQYF; CDR3 DNA: TGTGCCAGCAGTGCCGTGACTAGCGGGGAGACCCAGTACTTC
V gene: TRBV2; clone size: many; J gene: TRBJ2-5; D gene: TRBD1; CDR3 protein: CASSGEGQGQETQYF; CDR3 DNA: TGTGCCAGCAGTGGTGAGGGACAGGGCCAAGAGACCCAGTACTTC
V gene: TRBV4-1; clone size: .; J gene: TRBJ2-1; D gene: .; CDR3 protein: CASSQGPHNEQFF; CDR3 DNA: TGCGCCAGCAGCCAGGGACCCCACAATGAGCAGTTCTTC
V gene: TRBV25-1; clone size: .; J gene: TRBJ1-5; D gene: TRBD1; CDR3 protein: CASSDRGWNQPQHF; CDR3 DNA: TGTGCCAGCAGCGACAGGGGATGGAATCAGCCCCAGCATTTT
V gene: TRBV15; clone size: .; J gene: TRBJ1-3; D gene: .; CDR3 protein: CATSRDRGARNTIYF; CDR3 DNA: TGTGCCACCAGCAGAGATCGGGGGGCTAGAAACACCATATATTTT
V gene: TRBV9; clone size: .; J gene: TRBJ1-1; D gene: TRBD1; CDR3 protein: CASSARTGNSPTEAFF; CDR3 DNA: TGTGCCAGCAGCGCACGGACAGGGAACTCCCCGACTGAAGCTTTCTTT
V gene: TRBV5-1; clone size: .; J gene: TRBJ2-3; D gene: .; CDR3 protein: CASSLSPLDTQYF; CDR3 DNA: TGCGCCAGCAGCTTGTCTCCCCTAGATACGCAGTATTTT
V gene: TRBV6-6; clone size: .; J gene: TRBJ1-4; D gene: .; CDR3 protein: CASSYSVGLNEKLFF; CDR3 DNA: TGTGCCAGCAGTTACTCAGTAGGGCTTAATGAAAAACTGTTTTTT
V gene: TRBV5-1; clone size: .; J gene: TRBJ2-2; D gene: TRBD1; CDR3 protein: CASSSGTGGTGELFF; CDR3 DNA: TGCGCCAGCAGCAGCGGGACAGGGGGCACCGGGGAGCTGTTTTTT
V gene: TRBV2; clone size: many; J gene: TRBJ1-1; D gene: .; CDR3 protein: CASSAYRAGAFF; CDR3 DNA: TGTGCCAGCAGCGCTTACAGGGCCGGAGCTTTCTTT
V gene: TRBV9; clone size: .; J gene: TRBJ1-3; D gene: .; CDR3 protein: CASSVDGNSGNTIYF; CDR3 DNA: TGTGCCAGCAGCGTAGACGGGAACTCTGGAAACACCATATATTTT
V gene: TRBV6-5; clone size: .; J gene: TRBJ1-4; D gene: .; CDR3 protein: CASSWGRDEKLFF; CDR3 DNA: TGTGCCAGCAGTTGGGGGCGTGATGAAAAACTGTTTTTT
V gene: TRBV21-1; clone size: many; J gene: TRBJ2-5; D gene: .; CDR3 protein: CASGIQGRFQETQYF; CDR3 DNA: TGTGCCAGCGGAATACAGGGTCGTTTCCAAGAGACCCAGTACTTC
V gene: TRBV5-1; clone size: .; J gene: TRBJ1-2; D gene: .; CDR3 protein: CASSLSSTNYGYTF; CDR3 DNA: TGCGCCAGCAGCTTGAGTAGTACTAACTATGGCTACACCTTC
V gene: TRBV6-5; clone size: .; J gene: TRBJ1-1; D gene: .; CDR3 protein: CASSWGRQLNTEAFF; CDR3 DNA: TGTGCCAGCAGTTGGGGTCGGCAGTTGAACACTGAAGCTTTCTTT
V gene: TRBV27; clone size: many; J gene: TRBJ1-1; D gene: .; CDR3 protein: CASKRQEMNTEAFF; CDR3 DNA: TGTGCCAGCAAAAGACAGGAGATGAACACTGAAGCTTTCTTT
V gene: TRBV5-1; clone size: .; J gene: TRBJ2-2; D gene: TRBD1; CDR3 protein: CASSVGDRDTGELFF; CDR3 DNA: TGCGCCAGCAGCGTAGGGGACAGAGATACCGGGGAGCTGTTTTTT
V gene: TRBV15; clone size: .; J gene: TRBJ1-1; D gene: .; CDR3 protein: CATSRDRAGTEAFF; CDR3 DNA: TGTGCCACCAGCAGAGATCGGGCGGGCACTGAAGCTTTCTTT
V gene: TRBV14; clone size: .; J gene: TRBJ2-2; D gene: .; CDR3 protein: CASSQDLLDTGELFF; CDR3 DNA: TGTGCCAGCAGCCAAGATCTCCTCGACACCGGGGAGCTGTTTTTT